A single sample is the source of the 10 T cell receptor beta chains below, sequenced in a study of blood T cell repertoires in COVID-19. Some clones are missing from TCRdb's copy, which holds only in-frame ones; the method was immunoSEQ multiplex PCR. The data contain approximately 45,000 clones, more than 70% of them seen just once; the ten biggest clones take up 5.5% to 7.5%. The sample consisted of peripheral blood. All receptors derive from an elderly woman with acute or convalescent COVID-19.

The chain has TRBV2 and TRBJ2-4; the D is unclear. The germline V gene has CDR1 SNHLY and CDR2 FYNNEI. V was cut by 4 bases and J by 3 bases, with 10 bases left in between. The CDR3 contains 14 residues. CDR3 DNA: TGTGCCAGCAGTGGCGGCAGCCTCAAAAACATTCAGTACTTC. It is translated as CASSGGSLKNIQYF.

This chain uses TRBV5-6 with TRBJ2-7; 7 bases match TRBD1. Germline CDR1 SGHDT, CDR2 YYEEEE. Trimming at V came to 4 bases and at J to 2 bases, leaving 9 bases not matched to a gene. The CDR3 loop spans 15 amino acids. The CDR3 spells CASSVMTGFAYEQYF. CDR3 nucleotides: TGTGCCAGCAGCGTAATGACAGGGTTCGCCTACGAGCAGTACTTC. The variable domain in full, completed from reference TRBV5-6 and TRBJ2-7, reads DAGVTQSPTHLIKTRGQQVTLRCSPKSGHDTVSWYQQALGQGPQFIFQYYEEEERQRGNFPDRFSGHQFPNYSSELNVNALLLGDSALYLCASSVMTGFAYEQYFGPGTRLTVT.

The chain carries TRBV5-1 and TRBJ2-2, with D possibly matching TRBD1 (7 bases). The CDR3 is 16 residues long. Trimming shortened V by 4 bases and J by 5 bases, and 18 bases separated the two germline ends. Germline CDR1 reads SGHRS; CDR2 reads YFSETQ. This chain's CDR3 is CASSPWTGGGTGELFF. The CDR3 DNA reads as TGCGCCAGCAGCCCCTGGACAGGAGGGGGAACCGGGGAGCTGTTTTTT.

Only a few counts were recorded for this clone. This chain joins TRBV4-1 and TRBJ2-7; D is perhaps TRBD1 (5 bases). CDR1 and CDR2 (germline): MGHRA, YSYEKL. V shed 1 base and J shed 6 bases, with 7 bases lying between them. This CDR3 has 12 amino acids. In DNA, the CDR3 is TGCGCCAGCAGCCAAGCAGGGTTCGAGCAGTACTTC. Translation gives CASSQAGFEQYF.

J is TRBJ2-2 and V is TRBV24-1; weak D call: TRBD1 (7 bases). Trimming stripped 3 bases from V and 6 bases from J, with 10 bases between. The CDR3 runs 14 residues. Looked up from germline, CDR1 is KGHDR and CDR2 is SFDVKD. CDR3 in amino acids: CATSDDREAGELFF. The CDR3 DNA follows: TGTGCCACCAGTGATGACAGGGAGGCCGGGGAGCTGTTTTTT.

The chain joins TRBV19 to TRBJ1-6, with 7 bases fitting TRBD1. The germline CDR1 and CDR2 sequences are LNHDA and SQIVND (reference sequence). The J segment lost 3 bases and the V segment lost 1 base, leaving 3 bases of the junction unmatched. CDR3 length equals 16 residues. CDR3 region: CASSIGQGVYNSPLHF. In nucleotides, the CDR3 is TGTGCCAGTAGTATAGGACAGGGCGTCTATAATTCACCCCTCCACTTT.

The chain has TRBV7-8 and TRBJ1-5; TRBD1 agrees at 8 bases. With V trimmed by 3 bases and J by 0 bases, 1 base remained unmatched. CDR1 is SGHVS and CDR2 is FQNEAQ in the germline V gene. The CDR3 is 15 residues long. The CDR3 spells CASSLTGDSNQPQHF. CDR3 nucleotide sequence: TGTGCCAGCAGCTTGACAGGGGATAGCAATCAGCCCCAGCATTTT. Together with reference TRBV7-8 and TRBJ1-5, the CDR3 gives the full variable domain: GAGVSQSPRYKVAKRGQDVALRCDPISGHVSLFWYQQALGQGPEFLTYFQNEAQLDKSGLPSDRFFAERPEGSVSTLKIQRTQQEDSAVYLCASSLTGDSNQPQHFGDGTRLSIL.

This chain links TRBV6-5 with TRBJ1-1; 7 bases agree with TRBD1. The germline V gene encodes CDR1 MNHEY and CDR2 SVGAGI. V was pared by 4 bases and J by 0 bases, with 8 bases of the junction left unmatched. This CDR3 spans 16 amino acids. In DNA, the CDR3 is TGTGCCAGCAGTTCAGGGGGGTACAAGGTGAACACTGAAGCTTTCTTT. Its translation is CASSSGGYKVNTEAFF.

The gene calls are TRBV2 and TRBJ2-7; D unclear. The CDR3 has 13 amino acids. Germline V gene sequence: CDR1 SNHLY, CDR2 FYNNEI. V was clipped by 4 bases and J by 0 bases, with 7 bases between them. The CDR3 coding sequence is TGTGCCAGCAGTGTTAGTCTCTCCTACGAGCAGTACTTC. It specifies CASSVSLSYEQYF.

This clone was counted a few times. The chain links TRBV27 to TRBJ2-3; D is unresolved. V was pared by 0 bases and J by 0 bases, with 4 bases between. The CDR3 extends over 14 amino acids. Germline CDR1 reads MNHEY; CDR2 reads SMNVEV (reference sequence). The CDR3 is CASSLSISTDTQYF. The CDR3 nucleotides are TGTGCCAGCAGTTTATCCATTAGCACAGATACGCAGTATTTT.